This TCR beta chain is drawn from a study of cytotoxic CD8 clonotypes in ibrutinib-treated CLL. Study as a whole: IGHV unmutated 17 to 18; relapsed/refractory 10 to 11; treatment-naive over 14.

Remarks on this clone: Antigen unknown.

Investigators sought sequencing depths of between 1 in 200,000 and 1 in 1 million T cells. Here immunoSEQ multiplex PCR was the method, and the copy in TCRdb shows in-frame clones only, minus some. Among 20,000 to 30,000 clones listed, about 64% were seen once. The study, taken as a whole, reports: Sustained-remission and progressing patients had unequal sampling times. Upon ibrutinib response clonality rose, and upon progression it fell back toward baseline.

Per germline, CDR1 SQVTM and CDR2 ANQGSEA. V lost 5 bases and J 3 bases, leaving 10 bases between the germline ends. This CDR3 has 12 amino acids. The receptor's source is a human donor with chronic lymphocytic leukemia. The sequenced sample was PBMCs, obtained after 24 months of ibrutinib treatment. This chain uses TRBV29-1 with TRBJ1-2, with D possibly matching TRBD1 (5 bases). In DNA form, the CDR3 reads TGCAGCGTTACGGGGACGGACTATGGCTACACCTTC. Its protein is CSVTGTDYGYTF.